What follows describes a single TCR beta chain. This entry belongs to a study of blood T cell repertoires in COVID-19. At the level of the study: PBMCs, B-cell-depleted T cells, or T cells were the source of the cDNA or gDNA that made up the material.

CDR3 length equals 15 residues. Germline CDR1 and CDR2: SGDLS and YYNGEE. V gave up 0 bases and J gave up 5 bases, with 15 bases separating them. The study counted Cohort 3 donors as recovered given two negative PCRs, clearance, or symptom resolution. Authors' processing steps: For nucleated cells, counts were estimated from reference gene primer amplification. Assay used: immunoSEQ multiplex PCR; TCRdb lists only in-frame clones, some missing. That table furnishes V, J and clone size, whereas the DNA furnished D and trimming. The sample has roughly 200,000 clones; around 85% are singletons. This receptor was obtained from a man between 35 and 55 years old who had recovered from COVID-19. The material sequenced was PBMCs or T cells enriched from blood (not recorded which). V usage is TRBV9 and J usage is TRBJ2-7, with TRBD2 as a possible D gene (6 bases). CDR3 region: CASSVEGQGGDEQYF. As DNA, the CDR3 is TGTGCCAGCAGCGTAGAAGGCCAGGGAGGAGACGAGCAGTACTTC.